One sample yielded the 13 T cell receptor beta chains listed below, sequenced in a study of shared clonotypes between healthy human individuals. TCRdb keeps only in-frame clones here, not all; method: immunoSEQ multiplex PCR. The table records fewer than 1.8 million clones, 98% to 99% of them present only once. Sequencing was performed on naive CD4+ T cells sorted from blood. Described subset: CD45RA+ positively selected. These receptors were taken from a man aged 25-40 years in good health.

This rearrangement joins TRBV7-2 to TRBJ1-5; no definite D call. CDR1 and CDR2 (germline): SGHTA, FQGNSA. The V gene lost 1 base and the J gene lost 7 bases, with 11 bases spanning the gap. This CDR3 region has 14 residues. CDR3 DNA sequence: TGTGCCAGCAGCTTAGTGCAGCCCGGGCAGCCCCAGCATTTT. Translation: CASSLVQPGQPQHF. The entire variable domain, with the rest obtained from reference TRBV7-2 and TRBJ1-5, is as follows: GAGVSQSPSNKVTEKGKDVELRCDPISGHTALYWYRQSLGQGLEFLIYFQGNSAPDKSGLPSDRFSAERTGGSVSTLTIQRTQQEDSAVYLCASSLVQPGQPQHFGDGTRLSIL.

J is TRBJ2-5 and V is TRBV18; D is unresolved. V was pared by 9 bases and J by 2 bases, with 13 bases between. Germline V gene lookup returns CDR1 KGHSH and CDR2 LQKENI. There are 13 residues in the CDR3. In DNA form, the CDR3 reads TGTGCCAGTCGATGGACGGAACAAGAGACCCAGTACTTC. The encoded protein is CASRWTEQETQYF.

CDR3 loop: CASSLLGQGTEAFF. The CDR3 DNA follows: TGTGCCAGCAGCTTACTCGGACAGGGGACTGAAGCTTTCTTT. The chain has TRBV7-2 and TRBJ1-1, with 9 nucleotides matching TRBD1. CDR1 SGHTA and CDR2 FQGNSA come from the germline V gene. V lost 2 bases, J lost 5 bases, and 3 bases stayed unmatched. The CDR3 has 14 residues.

This clone came up once. The chain links TRBV19 to TRBJ2-6; 9 positions agree with TRBD1. After removal of 1 base from V and 2 bases from J, the junction contained 3 bases not matched to a gene. The CDR3 is 17 residues long. The germline gives CDR1 LNHDA, CDR2 SQIVND (reference sequence). CDR3 sequence reads: CASSIGRQGAGANVLTF. For the CDR3, the DNA is TGTGCCAGTAGTATAGGTCGACAGGGGGCTGGGGCCAACGTCCTGACTTTC.

The CDR3 region is CASSILQGEYGYTF. The CDR3 DNA sequence: TGTGCCAGCAGTATACTCCAGGGGGAGTATGGCTACACCTTC. This rearrangement joins TRBV6-1 to TRBJ1-2; 7 nucleotides line up with TRBD1. The V and J ends lost 5 bases and 5 bases, in that order; junction bases with no gene match: 8. This CDR3 region has 14 residues. Per the germline V gene, CDR1 is MNHNS and CDR2 is SASEGT.

In nucleotides, the CDR3 is TGTGCCAGTAGTGCTTACCCAGGTGTGAACACTGAAGCTTTCTTT. Protein: CASSAYPGVNTEAFF. The chain employs TRBV19 and TRBJ1-1; D not certain. V lost 5 bases, J lost 0 bases, and 13 bases lay in between. Looked up from germline, CDR1 is LNHDA and CDR2 is SQIVND (reference sequence). This CDR3 region has 15 residues.

This chain connects TRBV7-9 to TRBJ2-1, with a tentative D call TRBD1 (5 bases). CDR1 is SEHNR, CDR2 FQNEAQ, per germline (reference sequence). The CDR3 covers 14 residues. V lost 5 bases, J lost 5 bases, and 13 bases lay in between. The CDR3 DNA reads as TGTGCCAGCAGCCTCAGGGTTGATCACAATGAGCAGTTCTTC. Its protein product is CASSLRVDHNEQFF.

This clone was counted a single time. The gene calls are TRBV27 and TRBJ2-7; D call uncertain. CDR3 length: 13 residues. The V and J ends lost 5 bases and 0 bases respectively, with 8 bases between them. The germline V gene has CDR1 MNHEY and CDR2 SMNVEV (reference sequence). The CDR3 sequence: CASSLGISYEQYF. The CDR3 region has the DNA TGTGCCAGCAGTCTCGGCATCTCCTACGAGCAGTACTTC.

The chain is built from TRBV7-3 and TRBJ2-7, with D possibly TRBD2 on 5 matching bases. From germline, CDR1 is SGHTA and CDR2 FQGTGA. The V and J ends lost 5 bases and 9 bases respectively, with 23 bases between them. The CDR3 is made up of 15 amino acids. Here the CDR3 DNA reads TGTGCCAGCAGCCCTTACCCTACGGTGATCGGAGGGCAGTACTTC. It is translated as CASSPYPTVIGGQYF.

The chain joins TRBV28 to TRBJ2-5; TRBD1 aligns across 7 bases. After removal of 2 bases from V and 1 base from J, the junction contained 4 bases not matched to a gene. The CDR3 is 15 residues long. CDR1 is MDHEN and CDR2 is SYDVKM in the germline V gene. The CDR3 sequence: CASSLRQGIQETQYF. The DNA of the CDR3 is TGTGCCAGCAGTTTAAGACAGGGAATCCAAGAGACCCAGTACTTC.

Remarks on this clone: One junction end does not reproduce the germline sequence, and a read error may be involved. The chain is built from TRBV7-7 and TRBJ2-7, with D tentatively TRBD1 or TRBD2 (5 bases each). Germline CDR1 reads SSHAT; CDR2 reads FNYEAQ (reference sequence). CDR3 length: 13 residues. The CDR3 loop is CASSLGGGFEQYF. CDR3 nucleotide sequence: TGTGCTAGCAGCTTAGGTGGGGGTTTCGAGCAGTACTTC.

The V gene is TRBV4-2, the J gene TRBJ2-5, with D uncertain. Deletions cut 0 bases from V and 2 bases from J, with 13 bases between. This CDR3 has 16 amino acids. Germline CDR1 and CDR2: LGHNA and YNFKEQ. CDR3 protein: CASSQDSPELQETQYF. In DNA, the CDR3 is TGTGCCAGCAGCCAAGACAGTCCGGAACTACAAGAGACCCAGTACTTC.

This clone was recorded once. The V gene is TRBV30, the J gene TRBJ2-1; D might be TRBD2 (5 bases). Germline-derived CDR1 and CDR2 are GTSNPN and SVGIG (reference sequence). V gave up 0 bases and J gave up 11 bases, with 14 bases separating them. The CDR3 loop spans 13 amino acids. CDR3 sequence (DNA): TGTGCCTGGAGTGTACTGAGCGGTCGGCAGCAGTTCTTC. Encoded protein: CAWSVLSGRQQFF.